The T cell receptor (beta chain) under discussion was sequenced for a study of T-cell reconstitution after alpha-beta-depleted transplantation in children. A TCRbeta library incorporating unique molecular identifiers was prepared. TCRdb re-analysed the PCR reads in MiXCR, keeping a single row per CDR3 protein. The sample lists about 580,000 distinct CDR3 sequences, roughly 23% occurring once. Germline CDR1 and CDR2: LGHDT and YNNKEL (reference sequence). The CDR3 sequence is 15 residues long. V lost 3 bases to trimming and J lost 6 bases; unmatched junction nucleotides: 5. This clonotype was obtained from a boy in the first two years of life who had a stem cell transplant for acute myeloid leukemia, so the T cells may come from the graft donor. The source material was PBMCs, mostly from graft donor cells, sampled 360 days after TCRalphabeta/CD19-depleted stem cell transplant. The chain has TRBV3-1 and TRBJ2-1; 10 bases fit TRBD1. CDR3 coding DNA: TGTGCCAGCAGCCATACCGGGACAGGGGTCAATGAGCAGTTCTTC. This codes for CASSHTGTGVNEQFF.